A selection of T cell receptor beta chains follows, all from one sample in a study of T cell responses to AZD1222 COVID-19 vaccine. Measured with immunoSEQ multiplex PCR; TCRdb has only the in-frame clones, and not every one. The sample lists under 140,000 clones; over 90% were seen once. The sample in question was peripheral blood, obtained 28 days after the second AZD1222 dose. These receptors originate from an adult who received the AZD1222 COVID-19 vaccine. Both conserved end residues are part of each CDR3. Fields, in order: J gene, clone size, V gene, D gene, CDR3 DNA, CDR3 protein. The D gene is left open where the match is weak. Expanded clones are given a class, and other clones once, few, many or no size at all.

J: TRBJ2-7; size: once; V: TRBV19; D: NA; DNA: TGTGCCAGTAGGACCCGGCCAGGGTTGGGCGAGCAGTACTTC; CDR3: CASRTRPGLGEQYF
J: TRBJ1-1; size: NA; V: TRBV11-3; D: TRBD1; DNA: TGTGCCAGCAGCTCCTCTGGACAGGGGGCTGAAGCTTTCTTT; CDR3: CASSSSGQGAEAFF
J: TRBJ2-1; size: NA; V: TRBV4-1; D: NA; DNA: TGCGCCAGCAGCCTCCTTGGTGGCGGGAACAAGGGCTCCTACAATGAGCAGTTCTTC; CDR3: CASSLLGGGNKGSYNEQFF
J: TRBJ2-3; size: NA; V: TRBV20-1; D: NA; DNA: TGCAGTGTTGGGGGGAGGCGTACGCAGTATTTT; CDR3: CSVGGRRTQYF
J: TRBJ1-1; size: NA; V: TRBV5-1; D: NA; DNA: TGCGCCAGCAGCAAACTCGGAGGCCCGAACACTGAAGCTTTCTTT; CDR3: CASSKLGGPNTEAFF
J: TRBJ1-2; size: NA; V: TRBV7-9; D: NA; DNA: TGTGCCAGCAGCTTAGCGCTCGGGTCCAGCTATGGCTACACCTTC; CDR3: CASSLALGSSYGYTF
J: TRBJ2-3; size: NA; V: TRBV5-1; D: TRBD2; DNA: TGCGCCAGCAGCTTGGGGGCTAGCGGGGGCACAGATACGCAGTATTTT; CDR3: CASSLGASGGTDTQYF
J: TRBJ1-2; size: NA; V: TRBV3-1/TRBV3-2; D: NA; DNA: TGTGCCAGCAGCCGGGTTAACTATGGCTACACCTTC; CDR3: CASSRVNYGYTF
J: TRBJ1-5; size: NA; V: TRBV7-9; D: NA; DNA: TGTGCCAGCAGCCCATTAGGGGGGGTTGATCAGCCCCAGCATTTT; CDR3: CASSPLGGVDQPQHF
J: TRBJ2-5; size: NA; V: TRBV5-6; D: NA; DNA: TGTGCCAGCAGCTTATGGGAGACCCAGTACTTC; CDR3: CASSLWETQYF
J: TRBJ2-7; size: NA; V: TRBV25-1; D: NA; DNA: TGTGCCAGCAGTGAATTGGGTCCTCGCTACGAGCAGTACTTC; CDR3: CASSELGPRYEQYF
J: TRBJ2-3; size: NA; V: TRBV19; D: TRBD1; DNA: TGTGCCAGTAGTGCGGGGGCGGGACAGGGGTCCGATACGCAGTATTTT; CDR3: CASSAGAGQGSDTQYF
J: TRBJ1-1; size: NA; V: TRBV6-5; D: NA; DNA: TGTGCCAGCAGAAGAGGGGAAGGGACGGAACAAGGGGCTTTCTTT; CDR3: CASRRGEGTEQGAFF
J: TRBJ1-5; size: NA; V: TRBV5-1; D: NA; DNA: TGCGCCAGCAGCATTGAGGGGGGTCAGCCCCAGCATTTT; CDR3: CASSIEGGQPQHF
J: TRBJ1-2; size: NA; V: TRBV6-5; D: NA; DNA: TGTGCCAGCAGTAACCCCCCCAGCTATGGCTACACCTTC; CDR3: CASSNPPSYGYTF
J: TRBJ2-3; size: NA; V: TRBV10-2; D: NA; DNA: TGCGCCAGCATGGGGAGGATCCCAGATACGCAGTATTTT; CDR3: CASMGRIPDTQYF
J: TRBJ2-3; size: once; V: TRBV30; D: TRBD2; DNA: TGTGCCTCTAAGACTAGCGGGAGCGGTAATACGCAGTATTTT; CDR3: CASKTSGSGNTQYF
J: TRBJ1-6; size: NA; V: TRBV11-2; D: NA; DNA: TGTGCCAGCAGTCTCGTCAGAGCCTATTTTAATTCACCCCTCCACTTT; CDR3: CASSLVRAYFNSPLHF
J: TRBJ2-5; size: NA; V: TRBV7-2; D: TRBD2; DNA: TGTGCCAGCAGTCCGACAGGGACTAGCGCCCTGACCCAGTACTTC; CDR3: CASSPTGTSALTQYF
J: TRBJ1-1; size: NA; V: TRBV5-1; D: TRBD1; DNA: TGCGCCAGCAGCCCCGGGACAGGGTATGCTGAAGCTTTCTTT; CDR3: CASSPGTGYAEAFF
J: TRBJ1-1; size: NA; V: TRBV28; D: NA; DNA: TGTGCCAGCAGTTTAAGCTTATCGGGAGACACTGAAGCTTTCTTT; CDR3: CASSLSLSGDTEAFF
J: TRBJ1-5; size: once; V: TRBV5-1; D: NA; DNA: TGCGCCAGCAGCTTGTGGGGGGATGGCAATCAGCCCCAGCATTTT; CDR3: CASSLWGDGNQPQHF
J: TRBJ2-3; size: NA; V: TRBV4-1; D: NA; DNA: TGCGCCAGCAGCCAAACCCCCTCCAGCGGCCCCACAGATACGCAGTATTTT; CDR3: CASSQTPSSGPTDTQYF
J: TRBJ2-7; size: NA; V: TRBV6-5; D: NA; DNA: TGTGCGACCACCATAGGCCAGTTCAACTACGAGCAGTACTTC; CDR3: CATTIGQFNYEQYF
J: TRBJ1-1; size: NA; V: TRBV10-2; D: NA; DNA: TGCGCCAGCAGGTTTTCCGCGACAGGAAAAAAGAACACTGAAGCTTTCTTT; CDR3: CASRFSATGKKNTEAFF
J: TRBJ2-7; size: NA; V: TRBV7-9; D: TRBD1; DNA: TGTGCCAGCAGCGACGGGACAGGGACTTACGAGCAGTACTTC; CDR3: CASSDGTGTYEQYF
J: TRBJ2-7; size: NA; V: TRBV12-3/TRBV12-4; D: NA; DNA: TGTGCCAGCAGTTCCCAGTACGAGCAGTACTTC; CDR3: CASSSQYEQYF
J: TRBJ1-5; size: NA; V: TRBV5-1; D: NA; DNA: TGCGCCAGCAGCTTGTCGGCCAATCAGCCCCAGCATTTT; CDR3: CASSLSANQPQHF
J: TRBJ1-1; size: NA; V: TRBV7-9; D: NA; DNA: TGTGCCAGCAGCTTAGCCAGGTTGGGGGAAGCTTTCTTT; CDR3: CASSLARLGEAFF
J: TRBJ1-1; size: NA; V: TRBV11-2; D: NA; DNA: TGTGCCAGCAGCCTCCCCGGACTCTTGAACACTGAAGCTTTCTTT; CDR3: CASSLPGLLNTEAFF
J: TRBJ1-2; size: NA; V: TRBV18; D: NA; DNA: TGTGCCAGCTCACCAAAAACCGCGGGCTATGGCTACACCTTC; CDR3: CASSPKTAGYGYTF
J: TRBJ1-1; size: NA; V: TRBV6-5; D: NA; DNA: TGTGCCAGCAGTCTACAGGGTCCCGTGAACACTGAAGCTTTCTTT; CDR3: CASSLQGPVNTEAFF
J: TRBJ1-5; size: NA; V: TRBV5-1; D: NA; DNA: TGCGCCAGCAGCTTGTGGGGGGCAGGTCAGCCCCAGCATTTT; CDR3: CASSLWGAGQPQHF
J: TRBJ1-5; size: NA; V: TRBV21-1; D: NA; DNA: TGTGCCGGACTTTTTGGACAGGGGAAACAGCCCCAGCATTTT; CDR3: CAGLFGQGKQPQHF
J: TRBJ1-4; size: NA; V: TRBV7-8; D: TRBD1; DNA: TGTGCCAGCAGCTTAGGGGCCAGGGGGCAAGAAAAACTGTTTTTT; CDR3: CASSLGARGQEKLFF
J: TRBJ2-2; size: NA; V: TRBV6-1; D: TRBD2; DNA: TGTGCCAGCAGTGAAGAGGATAGCGGGGGGTACGGGGAGCTGTTTTTT; CDR3: CASSEEDSGGYGELFF
J: TRBJ1-1; size: once; V: TRBV6-5; D: NA; DNA: TGTGCCAGCAGTTTCGGGGTGGGGACTGAAGCTTTCTTT; CDR3: CASSFGVGTEAFF
J: TRBJ1-2; size: NA; V: TRBV7-9; D: NA; DNA: TGTGCCAGCACCACGGGGGGTCAGGAAATCGGTATGATAGGCTACACCTTC; CDR3: CASTTGGQEIGMIGYTF
J: TRBJ2-3; size: NA; V: TRBV6-5; D: NA; DNA: TGTGCCACCGCTCAGACGGACACAGATACGCAGTATTTT; CDR3: CATAQTDTDTQYF
J: TRBJ1-5; size: NA; V: TRBV12-3/TRBV12-4; D: NA; DNA: TGTGCCAGCAGTTTGTCATCCAGGATGCCCCAGCATTTT; CDR3: CASSLSSRMPQHF
J: TRBJ2-5; size: NA; V: TRBV7-8; D: NA; DNA: TGTGCCAGCAGCTTAGTAGCATCCGAGACCCAGTACTTC; CDR3: CASSLVASETQYF
J: TRBJ1-2; size: once; V: TRBV5-1; D: NA; DNA: TGCGCCAGCAGCTTGGACACCGGTGGGGGTAGTTACACCTTC; CDR3: CASSLDTGGGSYTF
J: TRBJ2-3; size: NA; V: TRBV11-3; D: TRBD1; DNA: TGTGCCAGCAGCTTAGGCAGGGGGCTGATGTCAGATACGCAGTATTTT; CDR3: CASSLGRGLMSDTQYF
J: TRBJ1-2; size: NA; V: TRBV3-1/TRBV3-2; D: TRBD1; DNA: TGTGCCAGCGGGACCGGGACAGGGGGCGCCGGGGGCTACACCTTC; CDR3: CASGTGTGGAGGYTF
J: TRBJ1-1; size: once; V: TRBV19; D: NA; DNA: TGTGCCAGTAGCCCTGGCACTGAAGCTTTCTTT; CDR3: CASSPGTEAFF